A selection of T cell receptor beta chains follows, all from one sample in a study of radiation and T cells in renal cell carcinoma. Only in-frame clones appear in the TCRdb table, and some are missing; sequencing was by immunoSEQ multiplex PCR. The sample includes about 49,000 clones, 80% of them seen just once. The sample here was blood, taken from a patient whose treatment included radiotherapy and nephrectomy. These receptors all come from a woman in her seventies with renal cell carcinoma. Each CDR3 is given with its conserved first and last residue. The D gene is left open where the match is weak. Rows give clone size only sometimes, using once, few, many, or a class for an expanded clone.

-	TRBV10-3	once	TRBJ2-7	CAISDTGPLDEQYF	TGTGCCATCAGTGATACCGGGCCACTTGACGAGCAGTACTTC
-	TRBV19	few	TRBJ1-5	CASSIWGAGNQPQHF	TGTGCCAGTAGTATTTGGGGTGCTGGCAATCAGCCCCAGCATTTT
TRBD1	TRBV18	-	TRBJ1-2	CASSPDRGNYGYTF	TGTGCCAGCTCACCCGACAGGGGGAACTATGGCTACACCTTC
-	TRBV19	-	TRBJ1-5	CASSIEGVQPQHF	TGTGCCAGTAGTATAGAGGGTGTCCAGCCCCAGCATTTT
-	TRBV29-1	-	TRBJ2-3	CSAIWADTQYF	TGCAGCGCCATATGGGCAGATACGCAGTATTTT
TRBD1	TRBV9	-	TRBJ2-2	CASSGGQGQSNTGELFF	TGTGCCAGCAGCGGCGGACAGGGGCAATCGAACACCGGGGAGCTGTTTTTT
-	TRBV10-1	few	TRBJ2-7	CASSDFRESSYEQYF	TGCGCCAGCAGTGATTTCAGGGAGAGCTCCTACGAGCAGTACTTC
TRBD1	TRBV7-8	medium-sized	TRBJ1-2	CASSPRDRDFGYGYTF	TGTGCCAGCAGCCCAAGGGACAGGGATTTTGGCTATGGCTACACCTTC
TRBD2	TRBV7-2	-	TRBJ2-2	CASSFPGGAESGELFF	TGTGCCAGCAGCTTCCCCGGGGGGGCCGAAAGCGGGGAGCTGTTTTTT
-	TRBV19	-	TRBJ2-1	CASSGSGGEQFF	TGTGCCAGTAGTGGATCAGGGGGGGAGCAGTTCTTC
-	TRBV5-1	-	TRBJ1-1	CASSLRGNTEAFF	TGCGCCAGCAGCTTGAGGGGAAACACTGAAGCTTTCTTT
TRBD2	TRBV2	-	TRBJ2-5	CASSDQGLAGEETQYF	TGTGCCAGCAGTGATCAAGGGCTAGCGGGAGAAGAGACCCAGTACTTC
TRBD1	TRBV11-1	-	TRBJ2-3	CASSLGQGGTDTQYF	TGTGCCAGCAGCTTGGGACAGGGGGGGACAGATACGCAGTATTTT
-	TRBV19	-	TRBJ1-5	CASNYRGRHQPQHF	TGTGCCAGTAACTATAGGGGGAGACATCAGCCCCAGCATTTT
TRBD2	TRBV9	-	TRBJ2-3	CASSVEASGYTDTQYF	TGTGCCAGCAGCGTAGAAGCTAGCGGATACACAGATACGCAGTATTTT
-	TRBV7-3	-	TRBJ2-2	CASSWGTGELFF	TGTGCCAGCAGCTGGGGGACCGGGGAGCTGTTTTTT
-	TRBV6-5	-	TRBJ2-7	CASSFTGDLSGEQYF	TGTGCCAGCAGTTTTACAGGCGACCTAAGCGGCGAGCAGTACTTC
-	TRBV4-3	-	TRBJ2-7	CASSQDRGVLSGEQYF	TGCGCCAGCAGCCAAGATAGGGGAGTTCTAAGCGGTGAGCAGTACTTC
TRBD1	TRBV5-1	-	TRBJ1-2	CASSPGGVNYGYTF	TGCGCCAGCAGCCCAGGGGGGGTTAACTATGGCTACACCTTC
-	TRBV6-6	-	TRBJ2-3	CASRTTRTDTQYF	TGTGCCAGCAGGACTACTCGCACAGATACGCAGTATTTT
-	TRBV6-5	once	TRBJ2-5	CASSYQGKLGGETQYF	TGTGCCAGCAGTTACCAAGGGAAATTGGGAGGAGAGACCCAGTACTTC
TRBD2	TRBV5-1	-	TRBJ2-1	CASSLPLLAGEYNEQFF	TGCGCCAGCAGCTTGCCCCTACTAGCGGGGGAGTACAATGAGCAGTTCTTC
-	TRBV6-8	-	TRBJ2-5	CASYSRGGRGGAQYF	TGTGCCAGCTACTCGAGAGGAGGCCGAGGGGGGGCCCAGTACTTC
TRBD1	TRBV5-1	-	TRBJ1-1	CASSSPGGTNTEAFF	TGCGCCAGCAGCTCTCCAGGGGGGACGAACACTGAAGCTTTCTTT
-	TRBV14	-	TRBJ1-1	CASSLYLTLNTEAFF	TGTGCCAGCAGCCTATATTTGACTTTGAACACTGAAGCTTTCTTT